This T cell receptor beta chain derives from a study of cytomegalovirus exposure and HLA in healthy donors. Here immunoSEQ multiplex PCR was the method, and the copy in TCRdb shows in-frame clones only, minus some. The sample gives about 360,000 clones, 86% of which show up once; 0.8% to 0.85% is in the top ten. In germline, CDR1 is LNHDA, CDR2 SQIVND (reference sequence). The CDR3 contains 14 residues. V gave up 7 bases and J gave up 9 bases; unmatched junction bases: 11. Sequencing was performed on PBMCs. This receptor was taken from a woman aged 18-29 years in good health and CMV-seronegative. This rearrangement joins TRBV19 to TRBJ2-1, with 8 bases aligning to TRBD2. CDR3 bases: TGTGCCAGTAAAACGGGAGGGTACCGGGGTGAGCAGTTCTTC. It codes for CASKTGGYRGEQFF.